What follows are 12 T cell receptor beta chains derived from one specimen sequenced in a study. TCRdb analysed the 5' RACE reads with MiXCR anew, one entry per CDR3 protein. The sample yields over 50,000 distinct CDR3 sequences, roughly a quarter seen once. Sequencing input: tumor-infiltrating naive CD4+ T cells sorted from the breast tumor. The sample's subset: naive CD4+ T cells, CD4+CD45RA+CD25-. The receptors were sampled from a female donor with breast cancer.

This clonotype was seen only once. One junction end disagrees with the germline gene, perhaps due to a read error. This chain connects TRBV5-1 to TRBJ2-5; 9 bases align to TRBD2. Germline CDR1 reads SGHRS; CDR2 reads YFSETQ. The CDR3 is 17 residues long. The CDR3 DNA reads as TGCGCCAGCAGCCCGGGGGACTGGCGGGGGGGGCAAGAGACCCAGTACTTT. This codes for CASSPGDWRGGQETQYF.

The V gene is TRBV4-3, the J gene TRBJ2-3; tentative D call: TRBD2 (6 bases). V lost 2 bases and J lost 1, with 10 bases in between. CDR1 is LGHNA and CDR2 is YSLEER in the germline V gene. The CDR3 contains 15 residues. CDR3 in DNA: TGCGCCAGCAGCCAACAAATAGCGGGCACAGATACGCAGTATTTT. The encoded protein is CASSQQIAGTDTQYF.

The CDR3 coding sequence is TGTGCCAGCAGCCAAGGGAGGAGTAACTATGGCTACACCTTC. Its translation is CASSQGRSNYGYTF. The genes are TRBV3-1 and TRBJ1-2; D call uncertain. V was trimmed by 1 base and J by 1 base, leaving 7 bases between them. The CDR3 runs to 14 residues. Germline loops: CDR1 LGHDT, CDR2 YNNKEL (reference sequence).

This clonotype was observed a handful of times. The chain is built from TRBV7-3 and TRBJ2-1; TRBD2 matches 10 bases. J lost 8 bases, V lost 5 bases, and 9 bases had no gene match. This CDR3 comprises 15 residues. The germline V gene has CDR1 SGHTA and CDR2 FQGTGA. The CDR3 spells CASSTRAGGRDEQFF. For the CDR3, the DNA is TGTGCCAGCAGCACCAGAGCGGGAGGGCGCGATGAGCAGTTCTTC.

As to this clonotype: A read error may be the cause here, since a much bigger clone is one base away. This chain joins TRBV9 and TRBJ2-7; D is unclear. CDR1 is SGDLS and CDR2 is YYNGEE in the germline V gene. The length of the CDR3 is 13 residues. V was trimmed by 0 bases and J by 12 bases, leaving 16 bases between them. CDR3 loop: CASSVASSGSPYF. CDR3 coding DNA: TGTGCCAGCAGCGTAGCTTCATCCGGGTCCCCGTACTTC.

This rearrangement joins TRBV6-2 or TRBV6-3 to TRBJ2-1; 9 bases line up with TRBD2. V lost 4 bases, J lost 7 bases, and 8 bases stayed unmatched. The CDR3 has 15 residues. CDR1 MNHEY and CDR2 SVGEGT come from the germline V gene. In DNA, the CDR3 is TGTGCCAGCAGTTCCTGGACTAGCGTCTCAAATGAGCAGTTCTTC. Translating gives CASSSWTSVSNEQFF.

This clonotype was seen repeatedly, ten times or more. The V gene is TRBV7-2, the J gene TRBJ1-1, with unresolved D. In germline, CDR1 is SGHTA, CDR2 FQGNSA. The CDR3 runs to 13 residues. Trimming removed 5 bases from V and 2 bases from J, with 9 bases in between. CDR3 DNA: TGTGCCAGCAGCATCAGCCGAAACACTGAAGCTTTCTTT. Its protein product is CASSISRNTEAFF.

This clonotype was observed at least ten times. V gene TRBV5-5 combines with J gene TRBJ1-2, with a weak D call TRBD1 (5 bases). V lost 3 bases and J lost 7, with 13 bases in between. The germline gives CDR1 SGHKS, CDR2 YYEKEE (reference sequence). CDR3 length: 13 residues. The CDR3 region has the DNA TGTGCCAGCAGCTCGCGGCAGGGCAGTGGCTACACCTTC. As protein: CASSSRQGSGYTF.

This sequence joins TRBV9 and TRBJ2-7; possible D gene TRBD2, 5 bases. CDR1 is SGDLS, CDR2 YYNGEE, per germline. The CDR3 consists of 12 residues. V was trimmed by 7 bases and J by 1 base, leaving 9 bases between them. CDR3 in DNA: TGTGCCAGCGGAGAGGGTTCCTACGAGCAGTACTTC. Amino acids: CASGEGSYEQYF.

CDR3 bases: TGTGCCAGCAGCTTAGCGTCGGGGGAGTTTGAGACCCAGTACTTC. Amino acids: CASSLASGEFETQYF. The rearrangement uses TRBV7-2 and TRBJ2-5, with a tentative D call TRBD2 (6 bases). CDR3 length: 15 residues. Germline loops: CDR1 SGHTA, CDR2 FQGNSA. With 0 bases removed from V and 5 bases from J, the gap between germline ends came to 13 bases.

This clonotype was counted a few times. For the CDR3, the DNA is TGTGCCACCTCACTTAGCGGGGGTTCCACAGATACGCAGTATTTT. Amino acid sequence: CATSLSGGSTDTQYF. This rearrangement joins TRBV7-3 to TRBJ2-3; 9 nucleotides agree with TRBD2. CDR1 is SGHTA, CDR2 FQGTGA, per germline. The CDR3 length is 15 residues. Trimming removed 10 bases from V and 2 bases from J; junction bases left unmatched: 10. Based on the CDR3 plus reference TRBV7-3 and TRBJ2-3, the full variable domain is GAGVSQTPSNKVTEKGKYVELRCDPISGHTALYWYRQSLGQGPEFLIYFQGTGAADDSGLPNDRFFAVRPEGSVSTLKIQRTERGDSAVYLCATSLSGGSTDTQYFGPGTRLTVL.

The chain combines TRBV29-1 with TRBJ2-5, with D tentatively TRBD2 (6 bases). Trimming pared 7 bases from V and 5 bases from J, leaving 17 bases between. Germline CDR1 SQVTM, CDR2 ANQGSEA. The CDR3 contains 13 residues. CDR3: CSAEGRTGETQYF. CDR3 DNA sequence: TGCAGCGCCGAAGGGAGGACGGGGGAGACCCAGTACTTC.